Presented here are 32 T cell receptor beta chains from one specimen sequenced in a study of cytomegalovirus exposure and HLA in healthy donors. Using immunoSEQ multiplex PCR, the repertoire was profiled, and TCRdb retains in-frame clones only, with some absent. The table includes almost 65,000 clones, around 89% detected once. The specimen sequenced was PBMCs. Every receptor here comes from a young woman in good health and CMV-seronegative.

The DNA for the CDR3 is TGCGCCAGCAGCTTGGTTGCAGGGATTGAGACTGAAGCTTTCTTT. It is translated as CASSLVAGIETEAFF. The genes are TRBV5-1 and TRBJ1-1; possibly TRBD1 for D (5 bases). This CDR3 spans 15 amino acids. The V and J ends lost 0 bases and 5 bases respectively, with 14 bases between them. Germline V CDR1 and CDR2: SGHRS, YFSETQ.

The V and J genes are TRBV10-2 and TRBJ2-7; 10 bases are a match to TRBD2. CDR3 size: 15 residues. With 3 bases clipped from V and 3 bases from J, the junction kept 5 bases outside the gene matches. The germline V gene encodes CDR1 WSHSY and CDR2 SAAADI. Written as DNA, the CDR3 is TGCGCCAGCAGTGAAGGTTTAGCGGGAGGCTACGAGCAGTACTTC. Protein: CASSEGLAGGYEQYF.

This clone showed up just a few times. This chain joins TRBV5-1 and TRBJ2-1; TRBD2 agrees at 8 bases. Germline CDR1 reads SGHRS; CDR2 reads YFSETQ. This CDR3 comprises 15 residues. V lost 0 bases, J lost 10 bases, and 9 bases stayed unmatched. This CDR3 reads CASSLALAGPEEQFF. CDR3 nucleotides: TGCGCCAGCAGCTTGGCTCTAGCGGGCCCAGAGGAGCAGTTCTTC.

The CDR3: CASSEDRTGFDQETQYF. CDR3 nucleotides: TGTGCCAGCAGCGAAGATCGGACAGGTTTTGACCAAGAGACCCAGTACTTC. The chain carries TRBV7-6 and TRBJ2-5, with TRBD1 identical over 7 bases. Looked up from germline, CDR1 is SGHVS and CDR2 is FNYEAQ. The CDR3 loop spans 17 amino acids. The V segment lost 5 bases and the J segment 0 bases; nucleotides outside the gene matches: 12.

The V and J genes are TRBV19 and TRBJ2-3; no clear D gene. There are 9 residues in the CDR3. CDR1 and CDR2 (germline): LNHDA, SQIVND (reference sequence). With 9 bases removed from V and 5 bases from J, the gap between germline ends came to 3 bases. The CDR3 DNA is TGTGCCAGCGGAGATACGCAGTATTTT. Translating it yields CASGDTQYF.

The chain carries TRBV9 and TRBJ2-1; 10 positions agree with TRBD2. Germline loops: CDR1 SGDLS, CDR2 YYNGEE. This CDR3 region has 15 residues. V trimming: 4 bases; J trimming: 5 bases; junction bases outside the gene matches: 6. The CDR3 DNA sequence: TGTGCCAGCAGCTCCCACCTAGCGGGAGACAATGAGCAGTTCTTC. This gives the protein CASSSHLAGDNEQFF.

This clone turned up a few times. The J gene is TRBJ1-3, the V gene TRBV18; no clear D. There are 13 residues in the CDR3. V lost 9 bases to trimming and J lost 4 bases, with 13 bases between them. Germline V CDR1 and CDR2: KGHSH, LQKENI. The CDR3 DNA sequence: TGTGCCAGTCGGCTCACAGCAGGAAACACCATATATTTT. Translating it yields CASRLTAGNTIYF. The variable domain in full, with the rest retrieved from reference TRBV18 and TRBJ1-3, is NAGVMQNPRHLVRRRGQEARLRCSPMKGHSHVYWYRQLPEEGLKFMVYLQKENIIDESGMPKERFSAEFPKEGPSILRIQQVVRGDSAAYFCASRLTAGNTIYFGEGSWLTVV.

V is TRBV28 and J is TRBJ2-7, with D possibly being TRBD2 (6 bases). The CDR3 contains 13 residues. Germline CDR1 reads MDHEN; CDR2 reads SYDVKM. V was pared by 9 bases and J by 3 bases, with 15 bases between. CDR3 protein: CASNPGDRYEQYF. The CDR3 nucleotides are TGTGCCAGTAACCCGGGGGATCGCTACGAGCAGTACTTC.

The chain has TRBV27 and TRBJ2-5, with D possibly TRBD1 on 6 matching bases. Germline V gene data show CDR1 as MNHEY and CDR2 as SMNVEV (reference sequence). This CDR3 is built from 15 residues. Trimming cost V 4 bases and J 3 bases, with 15 bases left between them. The DNA for the CDR3 is TGTGCCAGCAGTTCTGAGGTACAGGGCGAAGAGACCCAGTACTTC. Its protein is CASSSEVQGEETQYF.

The V and J genes are TRBV5-6 and TRBJ1-2; 8 bases are a match to TRBD1. CDR1 and CDR2 from the germline V gene are SGHDT and YYEEEE. This CDR3 region has 14 residues. V lost 4 bases and J lost 5; bases outside the gene matches: 7. The CDR3 nucleotides read TGTGCCAGCAGCCCTGACAGGGGCAGTTATGGCTACACCTTC. This codes for CASSPDRGSYGYTF.

The chain is built from TRBV2 and TRBJ2-7; 7 positions agree with TRBD2. The junction had 4 bases not matched to a gene; V was cut back by 0 bases and J by 2 bases. Germline CDR1 is SNHLY and CDR2 is FYNNEI. CDR3 length equals 15 residues. CDR3 bases: TGTGCCAGCAGTGAAGCGCTAGCGGCAACCTACGAGCAGTACTTC. It codes for CASSEALAATYEQYF.

Here the CDR3 reads CASSVSRASGISGNTIYF. Written as DNA, the CDR3 is TGTGCCAGCAGCGTAAGCAGAGCGTCTGGCATCTCTGGAAACACCATATATTTT. The genes are TRBV7-8 and TRBJ1-3; D call uncertain. V was cut by 5 bases and J by 0 bases, with 20 bases left in between. The germline V gene encodes CDR1 SGHVS and CDR2 FQNEAQ. CDR3 length: 18 amino acids.

The chain is built from TRBV7-8 and TRBJ2-1; the match to TRBD2 covers 12 bases. The length of the CDR3 is 19 residues. The J segment lost 0 bases and the V segment lost 5 bases, leaving 11 bases of the junction unmatched. Germline V gene lookup returns CDR1 SGHVS and CDR2 FQNEAQ. CDR3 protein: CASSRPRTSGASSYNEQFF. The CDR3, as DNA: TGTGCCAGCAGCCGCCCTCGGACTAGCGGGGCTAGCTCCTACAATGAGCAGTTCTTC.

This rearrangement joins TRBV28 to TRBJ2-5; no clear D. Germline V lookup: CDR1 MDHEN, CDR2 SYDVKM. CDR3 size: 12 residues. V was cut by 8 bases and J by 3 bases, with 10 bases left in between. For the CDR3, the DNA is TGTGCCAGCCAAGTAGCCGAAGAGACCCAGTACTTC. Amino acids: CASQVAEETQYF. The full variable domain, its missing parts supplied by reference TRBV28 and TRBJ2-5, is DVKVTQSSRYLVKRTGEKVFLECVQDMDHENMFWYRQDPGLGLRLIYFSYDVKMKEKGDIPEGYSVSREKKERFSLILESASTNQTSMYLCASQVAEETQYFGPGTRLLVL.

J is TRBJ2-2 and V is TRBV4-3; the D gene is possibly TRBD2 (7 bases). Trimming stripped 3 bases from V and 0 bases from J, with 8 bases between. Germline V gives CDR1 LGHNA, CDR2 YSLEER. The CDR3 loop spans 15 amino acids. The CDR3 DNA is TGCGCCAGCAGCCACGGGGGGCCGAACACCGGGGAGCTGTTTTTT. It is translated as CASSHGGPNTGELFF.

The rearrangement joins TRBV7-9 to TRBJ1-2; D remains unclear. There are 12 residues in the CDR3. CDR1 SEHNR and CDR2 FQNEAQ come from the germline V gene (reference sequence). V gave up 2 bases and J gave up 6 bases, with 7 bases separating them. The CDR3 sequence: CASSLRRNGYTF. The CDR3 DNA follows: TGTGCCAGCAGCTTAAGGAGGAATGGCTACACCTTC.

This chain links TRBV7-9 with TRBJ1-2; 9 bases line up with TRBD1. The J segment lost 6 bases and the V segment lost 8 bases, leaving 13 bases of the junction unmatched. The CDR3 totals 15 residues. Germline values: CDR1 SEHNR, CDR2 FQNEAQ (reference sequence). In DNA, the CDR3 is TGTGCCAGCGGAAATTTTGGGACAGGGTGGAATGGCTACACCTTC. It yields the protein CASGNFGTGWNGYTF.

The chain has TRBV6-1 and TRBJ2-7; D may be TRBD2 (6 bases). The CDR3 has 15 residues. V shed 6 bases and J shed 1 base, with 16 bases lying between them. The germline V gene encodes CDR1 MNHNS and CDR2 SASEGT. The CDR3 DNA follows: TGTGCCAGCAGGTCGGCAGGACTACCATCCTACGAGCAGTACTTC. It codes for CASRSAGLPSYEQYF.

This chain uses TRBV27 with TRBJ2-5, with TRBD1 identical over 8 bases. This CDR3 is 14 amino acids long. CDR1 and CDR2 from the germline V gene are MNHEY and SMNVEV (reference sequence). J gave up 2 bases and V 6 bases, and 5 bases lay outside the gene matches. CDR3 amino acids: CASSTDRGQETQYF. The CDR3 DNA reads TGTGCCAGCAGCACAGACAGGGGACAAGAGACCCAGTACTTC.

The V gene is TRBV5-1, the J gene TRBJ2-3, with TRBD2 as a possible D gene (6 bases). The CDR3 runs 16 residues. The ends were cut back, 0 bases at V and 0 bases at J, with 11 bases in the middle. Germline V gene lookup returns CDR1 SGHRS and CDR2 YFSETQ. For the CDR3, the DNA is TGCGCCAGCAGCTTGGGGGACTTCACTAGCACAGATACGCAGTATTTT. It yields the protein CASSLGDFTSTDTQYF.

This chain connects TRBV5-1 to TRBJ2-1, with D possibly being TRBD2 (6 bases). V was clipped by 3 bases and J by 5 bases, with 12 bases between them. CDR1 and CDR2 (germline): SGHRS, YFSETQ. The CDR3 contains 14 residues. The CDR3 DNA sequence: TGCGCCAGCAGCTGGACTAAGGGGAACAATGAGCAGTTCTTC. Its translation: CASSWTKGNNEQFF.

The chain recombines TRBV30 with TRBJ1-4, with 7 bases that match TRBD1. V was pared by 3 bases and J by 3 bases, with 4 bases of the junction left unmatched. The CDR3 has 14 amino acids. The germline CDR1 and CDR2 sequences are GTSNPN and SVGIG (reference sequence). The chain's CDR3 is CAWSRDSSNEKLFF. Here the CDR3 DNA reads TGTGCCTGGAGCCGGGACAGCTCTAATGAAAAACTGTTTTTT.

The V gene is TRBV23-1, the J gene TRBJ2-7; 9 nucleotides agree with TRBD1. TRBV23-1 belongs to the ORF category, with a function that is uncertain. There are 12 residues in the CDR3. The V gene end was trimmed by 8 bases and the J gene end by 6 bases; junction bases not matched to a gene: 5. DNA for the CDR3: TGCGCCAGCGACGGGACAGGGACCGAGCAGTACTTC. It specifies CASDGTGTEQYF.

The rearrangement uses TRBV29-1 and TRBJ1-4, with D possibly being TRBD1 (6 bases). With 6 bases removed from V and 1 base from J, the gap between germline ends came to 9 bases. This CDR3 comprises 13 residues. Germline V gene sequence: CDR1 SQVTM, CDR2 ANQGSEA. The chain's CDR3 is CSVTGITNEKLFF. The CDR3 DNA sequence: TGCAGCGTAACAGGGATAACTAATGAAAAACTGTTTTTT.

The chain links TRBV7-9 to TRBJ2-7, with D possibly matching TRBD2 (7 bases). V lost 10 bases, J lost 0 bases, and 10 bases lay in between. The CDR3 is 12 residues long. Germline values: CDR1 SEHNR, CDR2 FQNEAQ (reference sequence). This chain's CDR3 is CATGGSSYEQYF. CDR3 bases: TGTGCCACGGGGGGCTCCTCCTACGAGCAGTACTTC.

The chain couples TRBV5-1 to TRBJ2-2, with 9 bases that match TRBD2. The J segment lost 1 base and the V segment lost 0 bases, leaving 1 base of the junction unmatched. Germline V lookup: CDR1 SGHRS, CDR2 YFSETQ. The CDR3 covers 16 residues. The CDR3 coding sequence is TGCGCCAGCAGCTTGGTACTAGCGGGGAACACCGGGGAGCTGTTTTTT. Its translation: CASSLVLAGNTGELFF.

This sequence joins TRBV6-5 and TRBJ1-3, with 8 bases aligning to TRBD1. CDR1 and CDR2 (germline): MNHEY, SVGAGI. CDR3 size: 15 residues. V dropped 6 bases and J dropped 3; count of bases not matched to a gene: 7. Here the CDR3 reads CASSRDRSGGNTIYF. In nucleotides, the CDR3 is TGTGCCAGCAGCAGGGACAGGTCGGGTGGAAACACCATATATTTT.

The V and J genes are TRBV29-1 and TRBJ1-1; 7 nucleotides agree with TRBD1. Germline trimming cut 7 bases from V and 4 bases from J; bases unmatched to any gene: 15. Looked up from germline, CDR1 is SQVTM and CDR2 is ANQGSEA. The CDR3 is 15 amino acids. CDR3 DNA: TGCAGCGCCTGGACAGGAGCCCTTATCGGCACTGAAGCTTTCTTT. Translation gives CSAWTGALIGTEAFF. Filled out from reference TRBV29-1 and TRBJ1-1, the complete variable domain reads SAVISQKPSRDICQRGTSLTIQCQVDSQVTMMFWYRQQPGQSLTLIATANQGSEATYESGFVIDKFPISRPNLTFSTLTVSNMSPEDSSIYLCSAWTGALIGTEAFFGQGTRLTVV.

The rearrangement joins TRBV6-4 to TRBJ2-1; 7 nucleotides agree with TRBD2. The germline V gene has CDR1 MRHNA and CDR2 SNTAGT. The CDR3 runs to 16 residues. Trimming took 0 bases from V and 2 from J; bases not matched to a gene: 4. In nucleotides, the CDR3 is TGTGCCAGCAGTGACTCTTTCGGGGGGACCTACAATGAGCAGTTCTTC. Amino acid sequence: CASSDSFGGTYNEQFF.

The chain links TRBV23-1 to TRBJ2-7; 7 bases align to TRBD1. TRBV23-1 is sorted into the ORF group, with uncertain function. V lost 6 bases to trimming and J lost 3 bases; unmatched junction nucleotides: 20. CDR3 length equals 18 residues. CDR3 residues: CASRNRDSHGVGYYEQYF. CDR3 sequence (DNA): TGCGCCAGCAGAAACCGGGACAGCCACGGGGTTGGCTACTACGAGCAGTACTTC.

This clone was observed a handful of times. V gene TRBV9 combines with J gene TRBJ1-1, with D possibly being TRBD1 (5 bases). CDR1 is SGDLS and CDR2 is YYNGEE in the germline V gene. This CDR3 is 12 amino acids long. The CDR3 is CDDGGEDTEAFF. CDR3 DNA sequence: TGTGATGACGGGGGGGAAGACACTGAAGCTTTCTTT. Full variable domain (outside the CDR3, taken from reference TRBV9 and TRBJ1-1): DSGVTQTPKHLITATGQRVTLRCSPRSGDLSVYWYQQSLDQGLQFLIQYYNGEERAKGNILERFSAQQFPDLHSELNLSSLELGDSALYFCDDGGEDTEAFFGQGTRLTVV.

This clone was seen only once. The chain has TRBV7-2 and TRBJ1-2; tentative D call: TRBD1 (6 bases). Trimming pared 1 base from V and 7 bases from J, leaving 13 bases between. Germline V lookup: CDR1 SGHTA, CDR2 FQGNSA. CDR3 length: 14 amino acids. DNA for the CDR3: TGTGCCAGCAGCTTAGATCGGGGGGCGTCTGGCTACACCTTC. It translates to CASSLDRGASGYTF.